This T cell receptor (beta chain) was sequenced in a study of persistence of HIV-infected CD4 T cells (TCRdb year 2020). With regard to the full study: Suppressive ART had been received by participants for a median of roughly 8 years. Peripheral blood samples of up to roughly 180 mL were collected at multiple time points, except for two participants, who underwent leukapheresis at a single time point. The study isolated CMV- and HIV-1 Gag-responding CD4+ T cells from ART-treated individuals to examine antigen-driven clonal expansion of HIV-1-infected cells. Proviral sequencing was used to assess clonality among infected cells, whereas TCRbeta sequencing gauged the clonality of all cells within each sorted population. In the cross-participant TCR cluster analysis, 8 participants were included for CMV and 6 or 7 participants were included for Gag.

Study-level results and caveats: Only a small number of individuals took part in the study, and the range of antigens tested was limited. TCRbeta richness in CMV- and Gag-responding cells was significantly lower than in anti-CD3/anti-CD28-responding cells; CMV-responding cells had higher oligoclonality than CD3/CD28-stimulated and Gag-responding cells. A correlation was observed between TCR oligoclonality and proviral oligoclonality within the same sorted populations. Antigen-responding cells were enriched for expanded CDR3beta sequences that were degenerate, which suggests that CD4+ responses to CMV and Gag underwent convergent selection. Bulk TCR analyses could not be limited to the rare CMV-responding cells that actually contained HIV-1 proviruses.

TCRbeta repertoires were sequenced from genomic DNA with the immunoSEQ hsTCRB assay version 4 in survey mode. For TCRbeta sequencing, genomic DNA was diluted to 8 to 10 ng/uL, with up to about 1 ug used per sample. The paper's data handling went like this. ImmunoSeq Analyzer 3.0 was used for analysis of TCRbeta data, and diversity was computed on productive nucleotide rearrangements. Lower-bound TCR diversity was estimated with the improved Chao index, and clonality with the Gini coefficient using the Immunarch R package. Different nucleotide rearrangements encoding the same CDR3beta amino acid sequence were counted as distinct clonotypes. Differential abundance analysis identified TCRbeta sequences significantly enriched in antigen-responding cells relative to anti-CD3/anti-CD28-activated cells. TCRs were clustered by predicted peptide-MHC specificity with GLIPH2, both within individual participants and across merged participant data sets. Drawn from immuneACCESS, this table holds only the in-frame rearrangements with V and J called that TCRdb kept. Clones are partly lost; checked studies trace under half to an unresolved V gene and leave the rest unexplained. Clone size and the V and J calls come from that table; the DNA yielded D and trimming. This sample is represented by 15,000 to 20,000 clones; less than 65% of them were singletons. The ten top clones hold approximately 9.2% of the sample.

According to the study, the label for this sample's treatment or condition signals: suppressive antiretroviral therapy. Lysates of CMV-infected fibroblasts were used at about 11 ug/mL for cell stimulation. Responding CD4+ T cells were sorted by upregulation of both CD40 ligand and CD69. Participants were HIV-1-infected adults who started suppressive ART during chronic infection. Participants had undetectable plasma HIV-1 RNA below 50 copies/mL for at least 4 years. To be included, a participant needed positive CMV serology and a CD4+ T cell count above 400 cells/uL. Before stimulation, PBMCs were isolated using density centrifugation and depleted of CD8+ T cells. For 18 hours, CD8-depleted PBMCs were stimulated with anti-CD28/CD49d costimulation, a CD40-blocking antibody, and enfuvirtide, which was added to prevent new infections. Sorting was done on either a Beckman Coulter MoFlo Legacy or an XDP sorter, and propidium iodide was used to exclude dead cells. The QIAamp DNA Mini Kit was used for genomic DNA extraction from samples above one million cells, and the Quick-DNA Microprep Kit was used otherwise.

Comment on this clone: Its cognate antigen has yet to be identified. No base-level quality is on record; no much larger clone is a single base apart.

This receptor was taken from an adult woman with HIV who was CMV-seropositive. The sample here was CD4+ T cells sorted from PBMCs after approximately 19-hour stimulation, taken from a patient who received antiretroviral therapy. Read against the paper, the sample's cell subset or site label means: CD40L+CD69+ CD4 T cells responding to CMV lysate.

The sequence in DNA is TGTGCCAGCAGCGTAGATCTCTCTAATCAGCCCCAGCATTTT. Translated, it reads CASSVDLSNQPQHF. The V gene is TRBV9 and the J gene is TRBJ1-5; the D gene remains uncertain. Trimming removed 0 bases from V and 4 bases from J, leaving 8 bases between the germline ends. Including cysteine and phenylalanine, the CDR3 has 14 amino acids. The read is trimmed to its CDR3 DNA, 42 bases read in frame from base 1. CDR1 is given as SGDLS and CDR2 as YYNGEE, both from the germline V gene.